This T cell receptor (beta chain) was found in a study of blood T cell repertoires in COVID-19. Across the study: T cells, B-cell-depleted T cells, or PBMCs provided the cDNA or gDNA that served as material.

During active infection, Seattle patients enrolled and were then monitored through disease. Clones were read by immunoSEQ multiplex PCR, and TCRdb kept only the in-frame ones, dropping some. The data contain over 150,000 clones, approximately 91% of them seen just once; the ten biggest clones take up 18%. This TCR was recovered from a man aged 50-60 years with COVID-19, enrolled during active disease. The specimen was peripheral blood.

The CDR3 nucleotides are TGTGCCAGCAGCAAAGTGCTCAGGGAGGCCACAGATACGCAGTATTTT. Amino acids: CASSKVLREATDTQYF. The V call is TRBV21-1, the J call TRBJ2-3; the table assigns TRBD2, which was not confirmed against the DNA. TRBV21-1 is a documented pseudogene. The CDR3 is 16 amino acids.